The 17 T cell receptor beta chains given below trace back to one sample, sequenced in a study of identical twins. MiXCR, run by TCRdb on the 5' RACE reads, gives a single entry per CDR3 protein. The repertoire consists of about 660,000 distinct CDR3 sequences, with 8.6% occurring once and the leading ten covering roughly 0.9%. This sample was also put to use in a study of yellow fever vaccine responses in identical twins.

Sequencing was carried out using PBMCs. Source of these receptors: a woman under 30 in good health.

This chain joins TRBV7-2 and TRBJ1-1; weak D call: TRBD1 (6 bases). The V gene's germline CDR1 is SGHTA and CDR2 FQGNSA. The V end lost 0 bases, the J end lost 5 bases, and 16 bases lay between the germline ends. This CDR3 contains 16 residues. The CDR3 DNA follows: TGTGCCAGCAGCTTAGCCGCCTCGGGGGGCGGGACTGAAGCTTTCTTT. It is translated as CASSLAASGGGTEAFF.

Ten or more counts support this clonotype. This chain uses TRBV4-3 with TRBJ2-1; possibly TRBD2 for D (5 bases). CDR1 is LGHNA and CDR2 is YSLEER in the germline V gene. V shed 0 bases and J shed 4 bases, with 16 bases lying between them. This CDR3 has 17 amino acids. CDR3 DNA sequence: TGCGCCAGCAGCCAAGATCTCGCGGACTCGCCTTACAATGAGCAGTTCTTC. It encodes CASSQDLADSPYNEQFF.

This clonotype was seen at least ten times. The V gene is TRBV5-1, the J gene TRBJ2-2, with D maybe TRBD2 (5 bases). The CDR3 covers 14 residues. V dropped 5 bases and J dropped 6 bases, with 14 bases sitting between them. Germline CDR1 and CDR2: SGHRS and YFSETQ. This CDR3 reads CASRAEAGPGELFF. CDR3 nucleotides: TGCGCCAGCAGAGCGGAAGCCGGTCCCGGGGAGCTGTTTTTT. Full variable domain (remainder filled in from reference TRBV5-1 and TRBJ2-2): KAGVTQTPRYLIKTRGQQVTLSCSPISGHRSVSWYQQTPGQGLQFLFEYFSETQRNKGNFPGRFSGRQFSNSRSEMNVSTLELGDSALYLCASRAEAGPGELFFGEGSRLTVL.

The table lists this clonotype with many counts. The chain uses TRBV28 and TRBJ2-1, with TRBD1 matching over 8 bases. This CDR3 is 16 amino acids long. Per germline, CDR1 MDHEN and CDR2 SYDVKM. V lost 7 bases and J lost 1; bases outside the gene matches: 9. DNA of the CDR3: TGTGCCAGCAACCCACCAGGGGGCGGGTCCTACAATGAGCAGTTCTTC. Its translation: CASNPPGGGSYNEQFF.

This clonotype was recorded at least ten times. V is TRBV7-9 and J is TRBJ2-1; TRBD2 agrees at 11 bases. CDR3 length equals 15 residues. The junction had 8 bases not matched to a gene; V was cut back by 7 bases and J by 6 bases. Looked up from germline, CDR1 is SEHNR and CDR2 is FQNEAQ (reference sequence). CDR3 in amino acids: CASTLLAGETNEQFF. Here the CDR3 DNA reads TGTGCCAGCACCCTACTAGCGGGAGAAACCAATGAGCAGTTCTTC.

The sample holds a few counts of this clonotype. This chain joins TRBV19 and TRBJ1-5; D might be TRBD1 (6 bases). The CDR3 loop spans 15 amino acids. Germline V gene sequence: CDR1 LNHDA, CDR2 SQIVND (reference sequence). The V end lost 1 base, the J end lost 3 bases, and 10 bases lay between the germline ends. The CDR3 DNA sequence: TGTGCCAGTAGTATAGGCGGACAGCTCAATCAGCCCCAGCATTTT. It codes for CASSIGGQLNQPQHF.

The chain couples TRBV21-1 to TRBJ2-7. TRBV21-1 constitutes a pseudogene. The CDR3 extends over 10 amino acids. The CDR3, as DNA: TGTGCCAGCCCAAGCACAGAGGTAAACTTC. Translated, it gives CASPSTEVNF.

This clonotype has at least ten counts. The J gene is TRBJ2-3, the V gene TRBV12-3 or TRBV12-4; D not certain. Between the trimmed V and J ends, which lost 5 bases and 2 bases, there was a span of 11 bases. The length of the CDR3 is 14 residues. CDR3 nucleotides: TGTGCCAGCAGTCCCTCTACACCCACAGATACGCAGTATTTT. This encodes CASSPSTPTDTQYF.

In its sample, this clonotype was seen many times. V usage is TRBV24-1 and J usage is TRBJ1-5, with 9 bases that match TRBD1. V lost 5 bases and J lost 4; bases outside the gene matches: 5. The CDR3 has 15 amino acids. Germline V gives CDR1 KGHDR, CDR2 SFDVKD. CDR3 nucleotides: TGTGCCACCAGTGGCGTTGGGACAGGGAATCAGCCCCAGCATTTT. Translating it yields CATSGVGTGNQPQHF.

This clonotype was detected ten times or more. The genes are TRBV10-3 and TRBJ2-3, with D perhaps TRBD1 (6 bases). Trimming removed 6 bases at V and 0 bases at J, with 10 bases between. Germline loops: CDR1 ENHRY, CDR2 SYGVKD. This CDR3 spans 14 amino acids. This CDR3 reads CAISDGQSTDTQYF. The CDR3 nucleotides are TGTGCCATCAGCGACGGACAGAGCACAGATACGCAGTATTTT.

A note on this clonotype: This may stem from a read error, because a much larger clone lies one nucleotide away. The chain uses TRBV5-1 and TRBJ1-1, with no clear D. The CDR3 runs to 13 residues. Trimming left V 1 base short and J 1 base short, with 5 bases between. Germline loops: CDR1 SGHRS, CDR2 YFSETQ. The CDR3 protein is CASSLHRNTEAFF. The CDR3 DNA is TGCGCCAGCAGCTTGCACAGGAACACTGAAGCTTTCTTT.

The chain has TRBV11-2 and TRBJ2-5, with 9 bases lining up with TRBD2. The CDR3 covers 16 residues. The V and J ends lost 1 base and 2 bases, in that order; junction bases with no gene match: 5. CDR1 SGHAT and CDR2 FQNNGV come from the germline V gene. For the CDR3, the DNA is TGTGCCAGCAGCTTAGTCCTAGCGGGGACACAAGAGACCCAGTACTTC. It encodes CASSLVLAGTQETQYF. Complete variable domain (other parts from reference TRBV11-2 and TRBJ2-5): EAGVAQSPRYKIIEKRQSVAFWCNPISGHATLYWYQQILGQGPKLLIQFQNNGVVDDSQLPKDRFSAERLKGVDSTLKIQPAKLEDSAVYLCASSLVLAGTQETQYFGPGTRLLVL.

The rearrangement joins TRBV7-9 to TRBJ2-5, with 8 nucleotides matching TRBD2. The CDR3 has 15 amino acids. V shed 1 base, J shed 2 bases, and the junction held 3 bases outside the gene matches. The V gene's germline CDR1 is SEHNR and CDR2 FQNEAQ (reference sequence). CDR3 DNA sequence: TGTGCCAGCAGCTTAGACGGCGGGGGGCAAGAGACCCAGTACTTC. It is translated as CASSLDGGGQETQYF.

There are a few counts of this clonotype. J is TRBJ2-2 and V is TRBV29-1; D uncertain. Between the trimmed V and J ends, which lost 4 bases and 0 bases, there was a span of 9 bases. Germline CDR1 is SQVTM and CDR2 is ANQGSEA. The CDR3 sequence is 14 residues long. The CDR3 nucleotides are TGCAGCGTTGTTGGCAGAGCGAACACCGGGGAGCTGTTTTTT. This gives the protein CSVVGRANTGELFF.

This clonotype was detected only a few times. The chain employs TRBV6-1 and TRBJ2-2; D possibly uses TRBD1 or TRBD2 (5 bases each). The germline V and J ends were trimmed by 5 bases and 0 bases, with 16 bases remaining between them. This CDR3 has 17 residues. Germline CDR1 is MNHNS and CDR2 is SASEGT. CDR3 DNA: TGTGCCAGCAGTAATAATCCGGGACCAACGAACACCGGGGAGCTGTTTTTT. Translated: CASSNNPGPTNTGELFF.

This clonotype was seen a few times. The chain uses TRBV11-2 and TRBJ2-1; either TRBD1 or TRBD2 may supply D (5 bases each). Germline loops: CDR1 SGHAT, CDR2 FQNNGV. The length of the CDR3 is 15 residues. V gave up 2 bases and J gave up 5 bases, with 13 bases separating them. CDR3 sequence: CASSLWGSVDNEQFF. Here the CDR3 DNA reads TGTGCCAGCAGCTTATGGGGGTCAGTGGACAATGAGCAGTTCTTC.

V and J are TRBV12-5 and TRBJ2-1; 7 bases line up with TRBD1. CDR1 LGHNT and CDR2 FRNRAP come from the germline V gene. With V trimmed by 4 bases and J by 7 bases, 19 bases remained unmatched. There are 18 residues in the CDR3. The CDR3 DNA reads as TGTGCTAGTGGTTCTATTTCGAAGGACAGGAATTCTTGGAATGAGCAGTTCTTC. This codes for CASGSISKDRNSWNEQFF.